This T cell receptor beta chain emerged from a study of CD8 T cells in Susac syndrome. Overall study findings and caveats: The number of individuals included in the study's TCR sequencing and HLA analysis was acknowledged as relatively small.

Germline-derived CDR1 and CDR2 are SQVTM and ANQGSEA. The CDR3 has 14 residues. V was clipped by 1 base and J by 6 bases; unmatched bases: 5. Random hexamers were used to reverse transcribe roughly 0.45 to 1 ug of RNA. Using its own MiXCR run on the immunoSEQ multiplex PCR reads, TCRdb lists one record per CDR3 protein. This table holds 200,000 or so distinct CDR3 sequences, 90% to 97% found once. A word on this clonotype: What it binds is not known.

This chain links TRBV29-1 with TRBJ2-7, with 11 bases lining up with TRBD2. This sequence was found in a human donor with Susac syndrome. Sequencing was carried out using CD4+ T cells from PBMCs. This CDR3 reads CSVEVSGGAFEQYF. The CDR3, as DNA: TGCAGCGTTGAAGTTAGCGGGGGGGCTTTCGAGCAGTACTTC.